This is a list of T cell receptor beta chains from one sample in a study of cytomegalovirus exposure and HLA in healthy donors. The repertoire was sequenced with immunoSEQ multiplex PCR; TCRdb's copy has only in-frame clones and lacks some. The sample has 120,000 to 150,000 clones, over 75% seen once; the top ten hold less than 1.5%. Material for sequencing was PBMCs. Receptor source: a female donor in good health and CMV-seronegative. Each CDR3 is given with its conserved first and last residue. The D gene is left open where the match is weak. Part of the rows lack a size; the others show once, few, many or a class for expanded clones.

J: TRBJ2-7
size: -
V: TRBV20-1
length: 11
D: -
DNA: TGCAGTGCGTACAGGGAGGGCGAGCAGTACTTC
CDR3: CSAYREGEQYF

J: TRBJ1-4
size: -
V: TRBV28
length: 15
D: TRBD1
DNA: TGTGCCAGCAGTCCCCGACAGGGGGCTGGTGAAAAACTGTTTTTT
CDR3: CASSPRQGAGEKLFF

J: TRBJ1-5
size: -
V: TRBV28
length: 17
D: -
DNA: TGTGCCAGCAGTTCAAACCCTCGACCTGGAGGCAATCAGCCCCAGCATTTT
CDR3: CASSSNPRPGGNQPQHF

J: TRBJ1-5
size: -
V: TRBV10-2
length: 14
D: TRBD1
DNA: TGCGCCAGCAGTGAGCAGGGGGGCAATCAGCCCCAGCATTTT
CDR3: CASSEQGGNQPQHF

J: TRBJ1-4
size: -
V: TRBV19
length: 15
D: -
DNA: TGTGCCAGTAGTCGCCGGGGGGCAACTAATGAAAAACTGTTTTTT
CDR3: CASSRRGATNEKLFF

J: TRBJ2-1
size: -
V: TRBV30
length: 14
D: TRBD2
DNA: TGTGCCTGGAGTGTTTTAAGCGGGAGTCAGGAGCAGTTCTTC
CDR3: CAWSVLSGSQEQFF

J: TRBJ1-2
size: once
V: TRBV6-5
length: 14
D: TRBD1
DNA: TGTGCCAGCAGTTACGGGCAGGGGGCCATGGGCTACACCTTC
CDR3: CASSYGQGAMGYTF

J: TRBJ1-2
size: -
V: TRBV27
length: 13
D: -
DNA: TGTGCCAGCAGTCTTCAGGGATCCTATGGCTACACCTTC
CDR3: CASSLQGSYGYTF

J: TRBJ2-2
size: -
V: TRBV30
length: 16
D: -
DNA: TGTGCCTGGACCCATGGGGAGTCTCCCTACACCGGGGAGCTGTTTTTT
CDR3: CAWTHGESPYTGELFF

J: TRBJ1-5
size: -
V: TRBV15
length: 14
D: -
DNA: TGTGCCACCAGCAGAGCTAAGACTTGGCAGCCCCAGCATTTT
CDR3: CATSRAKTWQPQHF

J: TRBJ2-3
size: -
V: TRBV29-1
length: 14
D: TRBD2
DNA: TGCAGCGGCAAGCGGGAGGGCCGCACAGATACGCAGTATTTT
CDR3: CSGKREGRTDTQYF

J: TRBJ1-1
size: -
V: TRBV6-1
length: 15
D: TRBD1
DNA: TGTGCCAGCACGATAGGGGGCAGGGTCCACTCTGAAGCTTTCTTT
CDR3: CASTIGGRVHSEAFF